Each of the 15 T cell receptor beta chains below was sequenced from the same sample in a study of OX40 agonist ivuxolimab in advanced cancers. Assay used: immunoSEQ multiplex PCR; TCRdb lists only in-frame clones, some missing. Of approximately 98,000 clones in the sample, around 93% are singletons; the top ten hold under 0.85%. Sequencing used CD4+ or CD8+ T cells sorted from blood, obtained in a trial of the OX40 agonist ivuxolimab. These receptors were taken from an adult with an advanced solid tumor such as melanoma, head and neck, liver or kidney cancer.

The gene calls are TRBV6-5 and TRBJ2-7; possible D gene TRBD1, 5 bases. Trimming shortened V by 2 bases and J by 5 bases, and 16 bases separated the two germline ends. CDR1 and CDR2 from the germline V gene are MNHEY and SVGAGI. The CDR3 runs 15 residues. CDR3 in amino acids: CASSYGALRSDEQYF. As DNA, the CDR3 is TGTGCCAGCAGTTACGGGGCCCTAAGGAGTGACGAGCAGTACTTC.

The J gene is TRBJ1-4, the V gene TRBV12-5, with a tentative D call TRBD1 (5 bases). The CDR3 has 15 amino acids. Germline V gene data show CDR1 as LGHNT and CDR2 as FRNRAP. V was pared by 5 bases and J by 4 bases, with 14 bases between. CDR3 coding DNA: TGTGCTAGTGGTCCCCCCCCAGGGAATAATGAAAAACTGTTTTTT. It specifies CASGPPPGNNEKLFF.

The chain couples TRBV7-8 to TRBJ2-7; possibly TRBD1 or TRBD2 for D (5 bases each). V was cut by 2 bases and J by 7 bases, with 18 bases left in between. Germline V lookup: CDR1 SGHVS, CDR2 FQNEAQ. There are 15 residues in the CDR3. The CDR3 spells CASSLLTGLPWEQYF. The CDR3 region has the DNA TGTGCCAGCAGCTTACTTACGGGGCTTCCATGGGAGCAGTACTTC.

The gene calls are TRBV10-3 and TRBJ1-5; tentatively, D is TRBD1 (5 bases). This CDR3 spans 13 amino acids. Germline V gene lookup returns CDR1 ENHRY and CDR2 SYGVKD. V dropped 7 bases and J dropped 2 bases, with 9 bases sitting between them. CDR3 in DNA: TGTGCCATCACCCAGGGAGGCAATCAGCCCCAGCATTTT. The encoded protein is CAITQGGNQPQHF.

V usage is TRBV6-5 and J usage is TRBJ1-1; TRBD1 agrees at 8 bases. The germline gives CDR1 MNHEY, CDR2 SVGAGI. With 8 bases clipped from V and 1 base from J, the junction kept 6 bases outside the gene matches. CDR3 length: 14 residues. CDR3 in DNA: TGTGCCAGCCGCAGGGGGCTGACGAACACTGAAGCTTTCTTT. Its translation is CASRRGLTNTEAFF.

J is TRBJ1-2 and V is TRBV5-1; 7 positions match TRBD1. Germline V gene sequence: CDR1 SGHRS, CDR2 YFSETQ. The V segment lost 4 bases and the J segment 3 bases; nucleotides outside the gene matches: 9. The CDR3 runs 15 residues. CDR3 sequence: CASSLTLGGDYGYTF. The CDR3 coding sequence is TGCGCCAGCAGCCTAACCTTAGGGGGCGACTATGGCTACACCTTC.

The chain recombines TRBV19 with TRBJ2-7; 8 bases match TRBD1. Per germline, CDR1 LNHDA and CDR2 SQIVND (reference sequence). V shed 5 bases, J shed 0 bases, and the junction held 15 bases outside the gene matches. The CDR3 consists of 18 residues. The CDR3 DNA reads as TGTGCCAGTAGTCCTCGAAGCGACAGGGGTGTGGGCTCCTACGAGCAGTACTTC. Protein product: CASSPRSDRGVGSYEQYF.

This clone was seen a single time. The chain has TRBV5-1 and TRBJ1-1, with 7 bases aligning to TRBD1. V was pared by 4 bases and J by 0 bases, with 6 bases of the junction left unmatched. This CDR3 comprises 15 residues. CDR1 and CDR2 from the germline V gene are SGHRS and YFSETQ. The CDR3 coding sequence is TGCGCCAGCAGCCAAACTACAGGGGTGAACACTGAAGCTTTCTTT. This translates into CASSQTTGVNTEAFF.

The rearrangement joins TRBV5-4 to TRBJ2-5, with 9 bases aligning to TRBD2. CDR3 length: 15 amino acids. Germline CDR1 is SGHNT and CDR2 is YYREEE (reference sequence). V lost 4 bases to trimming and J lost 2 bases; unmatched junction nucleotides: 6. The DNA of the CDR3 is TGTGCCAGCAGCAGTCGACTAGCGGTACAAGAGACCCAGTACTTC. Its protein is CASSSRLAVQETQYF.

A single count supports this clone. This chain links TRBV19 with TRBJ2-1, with TRBD1 matching 9 bases. Germline values: CDR1 LNHDA, CDR2 SQIVND (reference sequence). V dropped 3 bases and J dropped 7; count of bases not matched to a gene: 13. This CDR3 is built from 17 residues. DNA of the CDR3: TGTGCCAGTAGTATCCCCCTCGCCGGGACAGGGAAAAATGAGCAGTTCTTC. It specifies CASSIPLAGTGKNEQFF.

V and J are TRBV14 and TRBJ2-7, with TRBD2 matching over 8 bases. CDR3 length: 18 residues. With 3 bases clipped from V and 7 bases from J, the junction kept 20 bases outside the gene matches. Germline loops: CDR1 SGHDN, CDR2 FVKESK. The CDR3 protein is CASSHETLGLAMRNEQYF. CDR3 in DNA: TGTGCCAGCAGCCATGAAACTCTTGGACTAGCCATGAGGAATGAGCAGTACTTC.

With regard to this clone: Distinct nucleotide sequences in the sample also encode this CDR3. The rearrangement uses TRBV11-3 and TRBJ2-7; D gene unclear. Germline assignment: CDR1 SGHNT and CDR2 YENEEA. With 1 base removed from V and 4 bases from J, the gap between germline ends came to 14 bases. This CDR3 region has 15 residues. CDR3 sequence (DNA): TGTGCCAGCAGCTTAGGACCTGACCTAAATTACGAGCAGTACTTC. This sequence encodes CASSLGPDLNYEQYF.

This clone was counted once. V is TRBV6-5 and J is TRBJ2-2, with TRBD1 matching over 7 bases. The length of the CDR3 is 14 residues. Trimming cost V 6 bases and J 6 bases; bases outside gene matches: 7. Germline CDR1 and CDR2: MNHEY and SVGAGI. The CDR3 nucleotides are TGTGCCAGCAGGACAGGGTATACGGCCGGGGAGCTGTTTTTT. Its translation: CASRTGYTAGELFF.

This clone was seen a few times. The identical CDR3 is also encoded by other nucleotide sequences in the sample. J is TRBJ2-5 and V is TRBV10-2; D is undetermined. Trimming pared 4 bases from V and 5 bases from J, leaving 8 bases between. Germline assignment: CDR1 WSHSY and CDR2 SAAADI. The CDR3 is made up of 12 amino acids. For the CDR3, the DNA is TGCGCCAGCAGTGGGGGAAAGGAGACCCAGTACTTC. The encoded protein is CASSGGKETQYF.

The chain joins TRBV2 to TRBJ1-1; D not resolved. V lost 3 bases and J lost 3, with 8 bases in between. Germline CDR1 is SNHLY and CDR2 is FYNNEI. This CDR3 region has 13 residues. CDR3 nucleotides: TGTGCCAGCAGTGACGATGGGTACACTGAAGCTTTCTTT. This sequence encodes CASSDDGYTEAFF.